Presented here are 18 T cell receptor beta chains from one specimen sequenced in a study of blood T cell repertoires in COVID-19. Clones were sequenced by immunoSEQ multiplex PCR, and TCRdb holds only the in-frame ones, with some missing. The data show approximately 290,000 clones, 89% seen once. What was sequenced was peripheral blood. The receptors come from a woman aged 25 to 39 with COVID-19, enrolled during active disease.

The chain joins TRBV27 to TRBJ2-1; 8 bases fit TRBD2. From germline, CDR1 is MNHEY and CDR2 SMNVEV (reference sequence). With V trimmed by 3 bases and J by 5 bases, 3 bases remained unmatched. This CDR3 has 14 amino acids. CDR3 residues: CASSFLLADNEQFF. Written as DNA, the CDR3 is TGTGCCAGCAGTTTCTTACTAGCGGACAATGAGCAGTTCTTC.

In this sample, this clone turned up a few times. The chain couples TRBV18 to TRBJ1-2, with D hard to call. Trimming removed 3 bases from V and 6 bases from J, with 17 bases in between. Germline loops: CDR1 KGHSH, CDR2 LQKENI. The CDR3 runs 15 residues. The DNA for the CDR3 is TGTGCCAGCTCACCCCCTAACCGGCCGAGGGATGGCTACACCTTC. Translation gives CASSPPNRPRDGYTF.

The chain has TRBV7-6 and TRBJ2-7; 9 bases agree with TRBD1. CDR1 SGHVS and CDR2 FNYEAQ come from the germline V gene. V was pared by 3 bases and J by 4 bases, with 7 bases of the junction left unmatched. The CDR3 is 15 amino acids. DNA of the CDR3: TGTGCCAGCAGCTTGGTAACAGGGGGCTTTTACGAGCAGTACTTC. It encodes CASSLVTGGFYEQYF. Using reference TRBV7-6 and TRBJ2-7 for the parts outside the CDR3, the full variable domain is GAGVSQSPRYKVTKRGQDVALRCDPISGHVSLYWYRQALGQGPEFLTYFNYEAQQDKSGLPNDRFSAERPEGSISTLTIQRTEQRDSAMYRCASSLVTGGFYEQYFGPGTRLTVT.

This clone has only one observation. The V gene is TRBV24-1, the J gene TRBJ2-7; 7 nucleotides align to TRBD1. The CDR3 has 16 amino acids. Germline CDR1 KGHDR, CDR2 SFDVKD. V dropped 3 bases and J dropped 6; count of bases not matched to a gene: 13. CDR3 residues: CATSDRSSRDSGEQYF. The CDR3 DNA is TGTGCCACCAGTGATCGTAGCTCCCGGGACAGTGGCGAGCAGTACTTC.

The rearrangement links TRBV14 to TRBJ2-7, with a weak D call TRBD2 (5 bases). Germline CDR1 reads SGHDN; CDR2 reads FVKESK. This CDR3 has 15 residues. The V end was cut by 1 base, the J end by 4 bases, with 14 bases between. CDR3 sequence (DNA): TGTGCCAGCAGCCAAGTTCTCGGGGAACCATACGAGCAGTACTTC. As protein: CASSQVLGEPYEQYF.

This chain links TRBV5-1 with TRBJ2-7; 12 bases match TRBD2. Germline V gene lookup returns CDR1 SGHRS and CDR2 YFSETQ. The CDR3 length is 15 residues. After removal of 0 bases from V and 4 bases from J, the junction contained 2 bases not matched to a gene. The CDR3 DNA sequence: TGCGCCAGCAGCTTGGCACTAGCGGGGGGATACGAGCAGTACTTC. This translates into CASSLALAGGYEQYF.

This rearrangement joins TRBV5-1 to TRBJ1-2, with D perhaps TRBD1 (5 bases). Germline CDR1 is SGHRS and CDR2 is YFSETQ. V was cut by 4 bases and J by 8 bases, with 18 bases left in between. The CDR3 loop spans 14 amino acids. The CDR3 region is CASSPNRPGSGYTF. Here the CDR3 DNA reads TGCGCCAGCAGCCCTAACAGGCCCGGTTCAGGCTACACCTTC.

V and J are TRBV6-5 and TRBJ1-2; D might be TRBD1 (5 bases). Germline V gene sequence: CDR1 MNHEY, CDR2 SVGAGI. Trimming left V 5 bases short and J 4 bases short, with 14 bases between. This CDR3 has 14 residues. The CDR3 region has the DNA TGTGCCAGCAGTCTCGGCGGGACGGGCTATGGCTACACCTTC. Amino acid sequence: CASSLGGTGYGYTF.

V usage is TRBV5-1 and J usage is TRBJ1-1; a weak D match, TRBD1 (6 bases). Trimming took off 1 base at V and 3 bases at J, with 7 bases between the two ends. This CDR3 has 13 amino acids. Germline V gene sequence: CDR1 SGHRS, CDR2 YFSETQ. The CDR3 loop reads CASSLTGYTEAFF. The CDR3 nucleotides are TGCGCCAGCAGCTTGACAGGGTACACTGAAGCTTTCTTT.

The chain carries TRBV7-9 and TRBJ1-2; 9 bases match TRBD1. Germline CDR1 SEHNR, CDR2 FQNEAQ (reference sequence). V lost 2 bases to trimming and J lost 1 base; unmatched junction nucleotides: 14. The length of the CDR3 is 19 residues. Here the CDR3 reads CASSLSMGQGEGDNYGYTF. In nucleotides, the CDR3 is TGTGCCAGCAGCTTAAGCATGGGACAGGGTGAGGGGGATAACTATGGCTACACCTTC.

The chain is built from TRBV13 and TRBJ2-7, with D possibly being TRBD1 (6 bases). Germline assignment: CDR1 PRHDT and CDR2 FYEKMQ (reference sequence). Between the trimmed V and J ends, which lost 5 bases and 2 bases, there was a span of 13 bases. The CDR3 length is 14 residues. Here the CDR3 reads CASSTGRHPYEQYF. CDR3 in DNA: TGTGCCAGCAGCACAGGGCGACACCCCTACGAGCAGTACTTC. Combining the CDR3 with reference TRBV13 and TRBJ2-7 gives the whole variable domain AAGVIQSPRHLIKEKRETATLKCYPIPRHDTVYWYQQGPGQDPQFLISFYEKMQSDKGSIPDRFSAQQFSDYHSELNMSSLELGDSALYFCASSTGRHPYEQYFGPGTRLTVT.

The chain links TRBV5-1 to TRBJ2-1; 8 bases fit TRBD2. CDR1 and CDR2 (germline): SGHRS, YFSETQ. This CDR3 has 16 amino acids. V shed 4 bases, J shed 4 bases, and the junction held 10 bases outside the gene matches. The CDR3: CASSPSRGGTYNEQFF. For the CDR3, the DNA is TGCGCCAGCAGCCCCTCTCGCGGGGGGACGTACAATGAGCAGTTCTTC. Combining the CDR3 with reference TRBV5-1 and TRBJ2-1 gives the whole variable domain KAGVTQTPRYLIKTRGQQVTLSCSPISGHRSVSWYQQTPGQGLQFLFEYFSETQRNKGNFPGRFSGRQFSNSRSEMNVSTLELGDSALYLCASSPSRGGTYNEQFFGPGTRLTVL.

On this clone: Mismatch with germline at one junction end may stem from a read error. The chain has TRBV29-1 and TRBJ2-1; TRBD2 agrees at 7 bases. Germline V gives CDR1 SQVTM, CDR2 ANQGSEA. The CDR3 runs to 15 residues. CDR3 coding DNA: TGCATCGTTGACGTAGCGGGCAGCTCCTACAATGAGCAGTTCTTC. As protein: CIVDVAGSSYNEQFF.

The chain is built from TRBV6-5 and TRBJ2-7, with 8 bases lining up with TRBD1. Germline CDR1 reads MNHEY; CDR2 reads SVGAGI. Losses at the gene ends were 8 bases for V and 3 bases for J; bases not matched to a gene: 6. The CDR3 totals 13 residues. Here the CDR3 DNA reads TGTGCCAGCGGCGGACAGGGAGGCTACGAGCAGTACTTC. Its translation: CASGGQGGYEQYF.

The J gene is TRBJ2-7, the V gene TRBV6-2 or TRBV6-3, with 10 bases aligning to TRBD2. This CDR3 region has 15 residues. With 0 bases clipped from V and 4 bases from J, the junction kept 3 bases outside the gene matches. Germline V gives CDR1 MNHEY, CDR2 SVGEGT. The CDR3 sequence is CASSYSSSGGYEQYF. CDR3 sequence (DNA): TGTGCCAGCAGTTACTCGTCTAGCGGGGGTTACGAGCAGTACTTC.

This chain joins TRBV14 and TRBJ1-6, with 8 bases identical to TRBD1. There are 15 residues in the CDR3. Trimming at V came to 0 bases and at J to 9 bases, leaving 4 bases not matched to a gene. The V gene's germline CDR1 is SGHDN and CDR2 FVKESK. CDR3 in amino acids: CASSQEGRGLSPLHF. The CDR3 DNA follows: TGTGCCAGCAGCCAAGAGGGCAGGGGGCTTTCACCCCTCCACTTT.

This chain joins TRBV21-1 and TRBJ2-1; no DNA check was done on the table's D call, TRBD1. TRBV21-1 is assigned pseudogene status. CDR3 length: 14 residues. In DNA, the CDR3 is TGTGCCAGCAGCGCGCGCGGCAGGGACAATGAGCAGTTCTTC. Its translation is CASSARGRDNEQFF.

The chain employs TRBV10-2 and TRBJ1-5; unclear D gene. Germline CDR1 is WSHSY and CDR2 is SAAADI. CDR3 size: 16 residues. V lost 2 bases to trimming and J lost 4 bases, with 15 bases between them. The CDR3 DNA reads as TGCGCCAGCAGTGAGAATGCATTCGGGAGGAATCAGCCCCAGCATTTT. Translation gives CASSENAFGRNQPQHF.